The rows below give T cell receptor beta chains drawn from one sample of a study of T cell repertoires in cytomegalovirus infection. Using its own MiXCR run on the reads, TCRdb lists one record per CDR3 protein. This sample has around 450,000 distinct CDR3 sequences; approximately 33% occur once, and the top ten carry roughly 15%. What was sequenced was PBMCs. These receptors all stem from a human donor in good health (CMV status not recorded). Some clones in this sample may be carry-over from other donors' samples. The CDR3 runs from the conserved cysteine through the conserved F or W. A D gene is named only where the DNA matches it firmly. Some rows have no size entry. The others give once, few or many, or a class for an expanded clone.

>TRBV7-8|many|.|TRBJ1-2
CASSLGRRRGTNYGYTF
TGTGCCAGCAGCTTGGGCCGTCGGAGGGGGACTAACTATGGCTACACCTTC
>TRBV15|.|.|TRBJ1-1
CATSSSPLGGGTEAFF
TGTGCCACCAGCAGCTCGCCGTTAGGGGGGGGCACTGAAGCTTTCTTT
>TRBV7-8|many|TRBD1|TRBJ1-2
CASSPKVVRGQLYGYTF
TGTGCCAGCAGCCCCAAGGTCGTCAGGGGGCAGCTCTATGGCTACACCTTC
>TRBV7-2|many|.|TRBJ2-2
CASSLEGWRYTGELFF
TGTGCCAGCAGCTTAGAGGGGTGGAGATACACCGGGGAGCTGTTTTTT
>TRBV6-6|few|.|TRBJ1-1
CASSYDATNTEAFF
TGTGCCAGCAGTTATGACGCGACGAACACTGAAGCTTTCTTT
>TRBV12-3/TRBV12-4|few|.|TRBJ2-7
CASSISSYEQYF
TGTGCCAGCAGTATAAGCTCCTACGAGCAGTACTTC
>TRBV12-3/TRBV12-4|few|.|TRBJ2-4
CASSRSGASIQYF
TGTGCCAGCTCGCGGTCGGGTGCGAGCATTCAGTACTTC
>TRBV27|few|.|TRBJ2-7
CASRSHGEMVYEQYF
TGTGCCAGCAGGTCCCACGGAGAGATGGTCTACGAGCAGTACTTC
>TRBV2|few|.|TRBJ2-5
CASGRGWDRIQETQYF
TGTGCCAGCGGGCGGGGTTGGGACAGAATTCAAGAGACCCAGTACTTC
>TRBV28|.|.|TRBJ1-1
CASSFYFRGMNTEAFF
TGTGCCAGCAGTTTTTATTTTCGGGGAATGAACACTGAAGCTTTCTTT
>TRBV20-1|.|.|TRBJ1-1
CSARVQGWGNTEAFF
TGCAGTGCTAGAGTTCAGGGGTGGGGGAACACTGAAGCTTTCTTT
>TRBV7-9|many|TRBD1|TRBJ2-7
CASSVTGFRVYEQYF
TGTGCCAGCAGCGTGACAGGGTTTCGTGTCTACGAGCAGTACTTC
>TRBV5-4|.|.|TRBJ2-2
CASSSRAGTGELFF
TGTGCCAGCAGCTCCAGGGCTGGCACCGGGGAGCTGTTTTTT
>TRBV7-9|many|.|TRBJ2-7
CASRSATGWSSEQYF
TGTGCCAGCAGATCCGCCACAGGGTGGAGTTCCGAGCAGTACTTC
>TRBV6-8|.|TRBD1|TRBJ2-5
CASSYETGGTETQYF
TGTGCCAGCAGTTACGAGACAGGGGGCACTGAGACCCAGTACTTC
>TRBV2|.|.|TRBJ2-3
CASSEAGGPPSTDTQYF
TGTGCCAGCAGTGAAGCGGGGGGGCCGCCTAGCACAGATACGCAGTATTTT
>TRBV6-5|.|.|TRBJ1-2
CASRSVGTGVYGYTF
TGTGCCAGCAGGAGTGTGGGGACGGGCGTCTATGGCTACACCTTC
>TRBV11-2|few|TRBD1|TRBJ1-2
CASSSLRDRRLGYGYTF
TGTGCCAGCAGCAGCCTCCGGGACAGACGTCTGGGCTATGGCTACACCTTC
>TRBV20-1|.|.|TRBJ2-5
CSAPNSQGIGETQYF
TGCAGTGCTCCTAACTCACAGGGAATTGGAGAGACCCAGTACTTC
>TRBV12-3/TRBV12-4|.|TRBD1|TRBJ2-7
CASSFRQGVAYEQYF
TGTGCCAGCAGTTTTCGACAGGGGGTGGCATACGAGCAGTACTTC
>TRBV3-1|.|TRBD2|TRBJ2-5
CASSRGTSGGKETQYF
TGTGCCAGCAGCCGAGGGACTAGCGGGGGGAAAGAGACCCAGTACTTC
>TRBV7-2|many|TRBD1|TRBJ2-5
CASSEDRGRVETQYF
TGTGCCAGCAGCGAAGACAGGGGGCGGGTAGAGACCCAGTACTTC
>TRBV6-2/TRBV6-3|.|.|TRBJ2-1
CASSYQAYNEQFF
TGTGCCAGCAGTTACCAGGCCTACAATGAGCAGTTCTTC
>TRBV27|few|.|TRBJ2-3
CASTSRWGTDTQYF
TGTGCCAGCACTTCAAGGTGGGGCACAGATACGCAGTATTTT
>TRBV29-1|.|TRBD1|TRBJ1-1
CSVDPRWTGQGGTEAFF
TGCAGCGTTGACCCAAGATGGACCGGACAGGGGGGCACTGAAGCTTTCTTT
>TRBV7-8|.|TRBD1|TRBJ2-3
CASSAPGTGSGDTQYF
TGTGCCAGCAGCGCCCCCGGGACAGGGTCCGGAGATACGCAGTATTTT
>TRBV28|.|.|TRBJ1-2
CASRTGYGYTF
TGTGCCAGCAGGACTGGCTATGGCTACACCTTC
>TRBV14|.|TRBD2|TRBJ2-1
CASSPIAGGPHEQFF
TGTGCCAGCAGCCCCATAGCGGGGGGGCCCCATGAGCAGTTCTTC
>TRBV15|.|.|TRBJ1-1
CATNQGTEAFF
TGTGCCACCAACCAGGGCACTGAAGCTTTCTTT
>TRBV7-2|.|.|TRBJ2-5
CASSLERGISGMHF
TGTGCCAGCAGCTTAGAAAGGGGCATCTCGGGAATGCACTTC
>TRBV7-2|few|TRBD1|TRBJ1-1
CASSLGQGLPNTEAFF
TGTGCCAGCAGCTTGGGACAGGGACTTCCGAACACTGAAGCTTTCTTT
>TRBV19|few|TRBD1|TRBJ1-1
CASSTQQGNEAFF
TGTGCCAGTAGTACCCAACAGGGGAATGAAGCTTTCTTT
>TRBV7-2|.|.|TRBJ1-6
CASSSKRGAYRPLHF
TGTGCCAGCAGCTCCAAGAGGGGGGCATACAGACCCCTACACTTT
>TRBV7-2|.|TRBD1|TRBJ2-5
CASSPPGQGGKTQYF
TGTGCCAGCAGCCCTCCTGGACAGGGAGGAAAGACCCAGTACTTC
>TRBV28|few|.|TRBJ1-1
CASSLWQGRTMNTEAFF
TGTGCCAGCAGTTTATGGCAGGGTCGAACCATGAACACTGAAGCTTTCTTT
>TRBV6-6|.|TRBD1|TRBJ1-2
CASRRDRGSSNGYTF
TGTGCCAGCAGACGGGACAGGGGGTCCTCCAATGGCTACACCTTC
>TRBV6-5|few|.|TRBJ2-2
CASSYWQSTGELFF
TGTGCCAGCAGTTACTGGCAGAGTACCGGGGAGCTGTTTTTT
>TRBV2|.|TRBD1|TRBJ1-4
CASSEAGRGRGEKLFF
TGTGCCAGCAGTGAAGCAGGGAGGGGGCGCGGTGAAAAACTGTTTTTT
>TRBV7-2|.|.|TRBJ2-5
CASSLVFYGYQETQYF
TGTGCCAGCAGCTTAGTATTTTACGGCTACCAAGAGACCCAGTACTTC
>TRBV2|.|TRBD1|TRBJ1-6
CASNLFGQAYNSPLHF
TGTGCCAGCAACCTTTTCGGACAGGCCTATAATTCACCCCTCCACTTT
>TRBV7-2|many|TRBD1|TRBJ2-3
CASSSRLGQGSDTQYF
TGTGCCAGCAGCTCCAGGCTTGGACAGGGCTCAGATACGCAGTATTTT
>TRBV7-2|few|.|TRBJ1-4
CASSLRGRANEKLFF
TGTGCCAGCAGCTTAAGAGGGAGGGCTAATGAAAAACTGTTTTTT
>TRBV12-3/TRBV12-4|.|TRBD2|TRBJ2-2
CASRRTSGDTGELFF
TGTGCCAGCAGACGTACTAGCGGAGACACCGGGGAGCTGTTTTTT
>TRBV6-5|.|.|TRBJ2-2
CASISTNTGELFF
TGTGCCAGCATATCAACGAACACCGGGGAGCTGTTTTTT
>TRBV7-6|many|.|TRBJ2-7
CASSLADVNYEQYF
TGTGCCAGCAGCTTAGCGGACGTAAACTACGAGCAGTACTTC
>TRBV19|few|TRBD1|TRBJ1-5
CASLGQGVNQPQHF
TGTGCCAGCCTAGGACAGGGGGTCAATCAGCCCCAGCATTTT